A single sample is the source of the 10 T cell receptor beta chains below, sequenced in a study of Ad26.COV2.S vaccination and SARS-CoV-2 variants. The protocol was immunoSEQ multiplex PCR, while the TCRdb copy is restricted to in-frame clones and leaves out a portion. The repertoire holds a few hundred thousand clones, with roughly 90% as singletons. The treatment denotes: over 15 received Ad26.COV2.S at low or high dose, single or two shots; roughly five received placebo; per-sample allocation not given. All samples were drawn on day 63, counting from the first vaccine or placebo injection. Sequenced here: peripheral blood, sampled in a trial of Ad26.COV2.S vaccine versus placebo. The receptors derive from a person between 18 and 60 years old who received the Ad26.COV2.S COVID-19 vaccine or a placebo.

This chain uses TRBV14 with TRBJ1-5; possible D gene TRBD1, 5 bases. Germline V gene lookup returns CDR1 SGHDN and CDR2 FVKESK. CDR3 length: 13 amino acids. Between the trimmed V and J ends, which lost 0 bases and 6 bases, there was a span of 6 bases. As DNA, the CDR3 is TGTGCCAGCAGCCAAGACGGGGGTCAGCCCCAGCATTTT. This translates into CASSQDGGQPQHF.

The chain has TRBV7-2 and TRBJ1-4; D remains ambiguous. V shed 1 base and J shed 4 bases, with 10 bases lying between them. The CDR3 contains 15 residues. Germline CDR1 reads SGHTA; CDR2 reads FQGNSA. The CDR3, as DNA: TGTGCCAGCAGCTTAGTTTCCGGGAGTAATGAAAAACTGTTTTTT. Encoded protein: CASSLVSGSNEKLFF.

The chain links TRBV6-1 to TRBJ1-2; the match to TRBD1 covers 12 bases. There are 15 residues in the CDR3. Germline values: CDR1 MNHNS, CDR2 SASEGT. With 3 bases clipped from V and 7 bases from J, the junction kept 6 bases outside the gene matches. The CDR3 here is CASSEGDRGLSGYTF. Written as DNA, the CDR3 is TGTGCCAGCAGTGAGGGGGACAGGGGGCTCAGTGGCTACACCTTC.

V and J are TRBV30 and TRBJ1-2, with D unresolved. Germline V gene sequence: CDR1 GTSNPN, CDR2 SVGIG (reference sequence). Between the trimmed V and J ends, which lost 4 bases and 2 bases, there was a span of 11 bases. The CDR3 loop spans 13 amino acids. The DNA for the CDR3 is TGTGCCTGGATTCGTCGGGTGAACTATGGCTACACCTTC. Amino acids: CAWIRRVNYGYTF.

In its sample, this clone was seen once. V usage is TRBV10-2 and J usage is TRBJ1-2, with D maybe TRBD1 (5 bases). The CDR3 spans 13 residues. Trimming left V 9 bases short and J 3 bases short, with 14 bases between. CDR1 WSHSY and CDR2 SAAADI come from the germline V gene. CDR3: CASRSREDYGYTF. The CDR3 DNA sequence: TGCGCCAGTAGGAGCAGGGAGGACTATGGCTACACCTTC.

The table lists this clone with a few counts. This sequence joins TRBV14 and TRBJ2-7, with a weak D call TRBD2 (6 bases). V was cut by 0 bases and J by 5 bases, with 17 bases left in between. The CDR3 sequence is 16 residues long. Germline V gene sequence: CDR1 SGHDN, CDR2 FVKESK. In nucleotides, the CDR3 is TGTGCCAGCAGCCAAGATTGGCGGGACGGAGCGGACGAGCAGTACTTC. Translating it yields CASSQDWRDGADEQYF.

This chain connects TRBV2 to TRBJ1-5; 7 bases are a match to TRBD1. Trimming at V came to 6 bases and at J to 7 bases, leaving 12 bases not matched to a gene. The CDR3 contains 15 residues. Germline CDR1 SNHLY, CDR2 FYNNEI. CDR3: CASRRADRSGQPQHF. The CDR3 coding sequence is TGTGCCAGCAGAAGAGCGGACAGGTCAGGCCAGCCCCAGCATTTT.

CDR3 protein: CASSNRLAGYYEQYF. The CDR3 coding sequence is TGTGCCAGCAGCAACCGACTAGCGGGGTATTACGAGCAGTACTTC. V is TRBV7-2 and J is TRBJ2-7; 11 bases are shared with TRBD2. Germline V gives CDR1 SGHTA, CDR2 FQGNSA. This CDR3 region has 15 residues. The V segment lost 5 bases and the J segment 4 bases; nucleotides outside the gene matches: 7.

This rearrangement joins TRBV6-1 to TRBJ2-5; D call uncertain. The CDR3 extends over 13 amino acids. From germline, CDR1 is MNHNS and CDR2 SASEGT. Trimming left V 3 bases short and J 0 bases short, with 5 bases between. The CDR3 nucleotides are TGTGCCAGCAGTGATAGGAACCAAGAGACCCAGTACTTC. Translating gives CASSDRNQETQYF.

The chain recombines TRBV10-3 with TRBJ2-7; D is uncertain. The ends were cut back, 2 bases at V and 2 bases at J, with 13 bases in the middle. This CDR3 comprises 15 residues. Germline V CDR1 and CDR2: ENHRY, SYGVKD. CDR3 in amino acids: CAISEPAAKTYEQYF. For the CDR3, the DNA is TGTGCCATCAGTGAGCCGGCAGCCAAGACCTACGAGCAGTACTTC.